Presented here are 10 T cell receptor beta chains from one specimen sequenced in a study of T cells in Graves' hyperthyroidism and ophthalmopathy. TCR beta CDR3 regions were amplified from RNA. A set of HTBI primers served as the primers for a first-round RT-PCR of the TCR CDR3. TCRdb re-called the multiplex PCR reads through MiXCR, storing one row per CDR3 protein. The repertoire has 490,000 or so distinct CDR3 sequences, 22% of them found once; the top ten carry roughly 49%. Material for sequencing was blood. Receptors originate from a woman between 70 and 85 years old with Graves' ophthalmopathy.

This chain joins TRBV5-6 and TRBJ1-5, with 7 bases matching TRBD1. The V gene end was trimmed by 0 bases and the J gene end by 8 bases; junction bases not matched to a gene: 17. Germline V lookup: CDR1 SGHDT, CDR2 YYEEEE. The CDR3 is 18 residues long. The CDR3 DNA follows: TGTGCCAGCAGCTTGGATGAGGGACAGAGGCGAGGCGTGGAGCCCCAGCATTTT. Its translation is CASSLDEGQRRGVEPQHF.

This clonotype was recorded a few times. The rearrangement uses TRBV7-9 and TRBJ1-4; weak D call: TRBD1 (5 bases). Looked up from germline, CDR1 is SEHNR and CDR2 is FQNEAQ (reference sequence). Trimming stripped 5 bases from V and 7 bases from J, with 8 bases between. The length of the CDR3 is 12 residues. CDR3 DNA sequence: TGTGCCAGCAGCACGGGACTTGAAAAACTGTTTTTT. Protein product: CASSTGLEKLFF. Using reference TRBV7-9 and TRBJ1-4 for the parts outside the CDR3, the full variable domain is DTGVSQNPRHKITKRGQNVTFRCDPISEHNRLYWYRQTLGQGPEFLTYFQNEAQLEKSRLLSDRFSAERPKGSFSTLEIQRTEQGDSAMYLCASSTGLEKLFFGSGTQLSVL.

The chain is built from TRBV6-2 or TRBV6-3 and TRBJ2-1; D possibly corresponds to TRBD2 (6 bases). Trimming took 8 bases from V and 2 from J, leaving 10 bases between them. The CDR3 loop spans 13 amino acids. Looked up from germline, CDR1 is MNHEY and CDR2 is SVGEGT. CDR3 region: CASRDSAYNEQFF. The CDR3 DNA reads as TGTGCCAGCCGGGACTCCGCCTACAATGAGCAGTTCTTC.

As for this clonotype: A read error may account for a junction end that differs from germline. This rearrangement joins TRBV14 to TRBJ2-6, with D maybe TRBD2 (5 bases). Germline V gene lookup returns CDR1 SGHDN and CDR2 FVKESK. This CDR3 region has 16 residues. CDR3 loop: CASSQGGPSWANVLTF. Written as DNA, the CDR3 is TGTGCCAGCAGCCAAGGAGGGCCCTCTTGGGCCAACGTCCTGACTTTC.

The V and J genes are TRBV28 and TRBJ2-2, with D perhaps TRBD1 (5 bases). Trimming shortened V by 3 bases and J by 7 bases, and 12 bases separated the two germline ends. Germline V gene sequence: CDR1 MDHEN, CDR2 SYDVKM. The CDR3 has 14 residues. The DNA of the CDR3 is TGTGCCAGCAGTTTTGCCAGGGTGGTCGGGGAGCTGTTTTTT. Translation: CASSFARVVGELFF. Using reference TRBV28 and TRBJ2-2 for the parts outside the CDR3, the full variable domain is DVKVTQSSRYLVKRTGEKVFLECVQDMDHENMFWYRQDPGLGLRLIYFSYDVKMKEKGDIPEGYSVSREKKERFSLILESASTNQTSMYLCASSFARVVGELFFGEGSRLTVL.

The table lists this clonotype with a few counts. The chain links TRBV4-1 to TRBJ2-6; D gene uncertain. V lost 4 bases and J 4 bases, leaving 11 bases between the germline ends. CDR3 length equals 15 residues. The germline V gene has CDR1 MGHRA and CDR2 YSYEKL. CDR3 DNA sequence: TGCGCCAGCAGCCGAGCCCCAGTGGGGGCCAACGTCCTGACTTTC. It translates to CASSRAPVGANVLTF.

This clonotype was recorded a few times. This chain links TRBV28 with TRBJ1-5; 9 bases match TRBD1. V shed 7 bases and J 6 bases; nucleotides not matched to a gene: 7. Germline V gene lookup returns CDR1 MDHEN and CDR2 SYDVKM. The CDR3 length is 14 residues. The CDR3 DNA follows: TGTGCCAGCAAACAAACAGGGGGCACTCAGCCCCAGCATTTT. Its translation is CASKQTGGTQPQHF.

The gene calls are TRBV6-1 and TRBJ2-7; tentatively, D is TRBD1 (6 bases). Germline V gives CDR1 MNHNS, CDR2 SASEGT. The V end was cut by 7 bases, the J end by 4 bases, with 14 bases between. The CDR3 covers 13 residues. CDR3 loop: CASTRGLLYEQYF. CDR3 bases: TGTGCCAGCACCAGGGGATTGCTTTACGAGCAGTACTTC.

The rearrangement uses TRBV10-3 and TRBJ2-3, with TRBD2 identical over 12 bases. The CDR3 is 20 amino acids. Germline trimming cut 2 bases from V and 7 bases from J; bases unmatched to any gene: 19. CDR1 is ENHRY and CDR2 is SYGVKD in the germline V gene. In DNA form, the CDR3 reads TGTGCCATCAGTGAGACCCAGGGGGCGGCTAGCGGGAGGGCCCGGTATACGCAGTATTTT. Its translation is CAISETQGAASGRARYTQYF.

This clonotype was seen more than once but under ten times. The chain couples TRBV2 to TRBJ1-4, with TRBD1 identical over 7 bases. This CDR3 is built from 14 residues. The V gene end was trimmed by 5 bases and the J gene end by 8 bases; junction bases not matched to a gene: 8. Germline CDR1 is SNHLY and CDR2 is FYNNEI. This CDR3 is CASSTDRVGEKLFF. The CDR3 DNA reads as TGTGCCAGCAGTACCGACAGGGTAGGGGAAAAACTGTTTTTT.